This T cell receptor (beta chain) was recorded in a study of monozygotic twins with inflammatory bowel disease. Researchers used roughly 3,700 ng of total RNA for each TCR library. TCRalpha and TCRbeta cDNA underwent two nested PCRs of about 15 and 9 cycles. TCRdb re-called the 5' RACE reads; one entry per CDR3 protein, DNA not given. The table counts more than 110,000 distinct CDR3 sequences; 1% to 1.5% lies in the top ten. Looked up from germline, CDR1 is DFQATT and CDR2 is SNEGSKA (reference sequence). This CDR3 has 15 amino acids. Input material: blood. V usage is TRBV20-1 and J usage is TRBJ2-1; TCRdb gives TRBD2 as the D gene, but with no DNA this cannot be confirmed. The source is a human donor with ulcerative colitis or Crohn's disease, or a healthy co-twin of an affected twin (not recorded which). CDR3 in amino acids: CSARGGTSGRNEQFF.